These 17 T cell receptor beta chains originate from one sample sequenced in a study of response to subunit inactivated influenza vaccine. TCRdb re-called the RT-PCR reads through MiXCR, storing one row per CDR3 protein. The sample has roughly 630,000 distinct CDR3 sequences, 14% seen once. The material was PBMCs from blood, obtained approximately 15 days before vaccination. Receptors were obtained from a man aged 45 to 65 who received an inactivated influenza vaccine.

This clonotype was recorded a few times. V is TRBV2 and J is TRBJ2-5; D remains ambiguous. V dropped 1 base and J dropped 4 bases, with 10 bases sitting between them. This CDR3 has 14 residues. In germline, CDR1 is SNHLY, CDR2 FYNNEI. This chain's CDR3 is CASSEETVRETQYF. The CDR3 coding sequence is TGTGCCAGCAGTGAAGAAACTGTTCGAGAGACCCAGTACTTC.

The sample holds many counts of this clonotype. The V call is TRBV29-1, the J call TRBJ2-5, with D unresolved. The CDR3 totals 12 residues. Germline V CDR1 and CDR2: SQVTM, ANQGSEA. The germline V and J ends were trimmed by 2 bases and 4 bases, with 8 bases remaining between them. Here the CDR3 reads CSVEMIGETQYF. CDR3 coding DNA: TGCAGCGTTGAAATGATAGGAGAGACCCAGTACTTC. Full variable domain (missing parts from reference TRBV29-1 and TRBJ2-5): SAVISQKPSRDICQRGTSLTIQCQVDSQVTMMFWYRQQPGQSLTLIATANQGSEATYESGFVIDKFPISRPNLTFSTLTVSNMSPEDSSIYLCSVEMIGETQYFGPGTRLLVL.

The chain carries TRBV29-1 and TRBJ2-3; 10 bases fit TRBD2. The CDR3 spans 15 residues. After removal of 7 bases from V and 1 base from J, the junction contained 8 bases not matched to a gene. Germline V lookup: CDR1 SQVTM, CDR2 ANQGSEA. For the CDR3, the DNA is TGCAGCGGTACAACGGGGACTAGCGGCACAGATACGCAGTATTTT. This codes for CSGTTGTSGTDTQYF.

This clonotype has only a few counts. DNA for the CDR3: TGCGCCAGCAGCTTGGAGCTAGCGGGGGCCCGAGATACGCAGTATTTT. Its translation is CASSLELAGARDTQYF. The J gene is TRBJ2-3, the V gene TRBV5-1, with 10 bases lining up with TRBD2. The CDR3 covers 16 residues. The V gene's germline CDR1 is SGHRS and CDR2 YFSETQ. V was clipped by 0 bases and J by 5 bases; unmatched bases: 6.

This clonotype has more than one count but fewer than ten. The J gene is TRBJ1-5, the V gene TRBV12-3 or TRBV12-4, with TRBD1 matching 7 bases. The V gene end was trimmed by 6 bases and the J gene end by 5 bases; junction bases not matched to a gene: 10. The CDR3 runs to 15 residues. The CDR3 sequence: CASSTGGQNYQPQHF. DNA for the CDR3: TGTGCCAGCAGCACCGGGGGACAGAACTATCAGCCCCAGCATTTT.

The chain links TRBV7-9 to TRBJ2-3; possible D gene TRBD2, 5 bases. This CDR3 is built from 13 residues. Germline values: CDR1 SEHNR, CDR2 FQNEAQ (reference sequence). V was trimmed by 5 bases and J by 2 bases, leaving 8 bases between them. In DNA form, the CDR3 reads TGTGCCAGCAGCCGGGGAACCACAGATACGCAGTATTTT. It codes for CASSRGTTDTQYF. The full variable domain, rest sourced from reference TRBV7-9 and TRBJ2-3, is DTGVSQNPRHKITKRGQNVTFRCDPISEHNRLYWYRQTLGQGPEFLTYFQNEAQLEKSRLLSDRFSAERPKGSFSTLEIQRTEQGDSAMYLCASSRGTTDTQYFGPGTRLTVL.

This clonotype was detected a few times. The V gene is TRBV24-1, the J gene TRBJ2-1; the D gene is possibly TRBD2 (5 bases). The CDR3 runs 13 residues. Germline CDR1 KGHDR, CDR2 SFDVKD. V was trimmed by 4 bases and J by 8 bases, leaving 11 bases between them. DNA of the CDR3: TGTGCCACCAGTGAGCCTACTAGGGATGAGCAGTTCTTC. Protein sequence: CATSEPTRDEQFF.

This clonotype was recorded at least ten times. The chain links TRBV12-3 or TRBV12-4 to TRBJ2-5; TRBD1 matches 7 bases. The V gene end was trimmed by 8 bases and the J gene end by 5 bases; junction bases not matched to a gene: 8. The CDR3 spans 13 residues. This chain's CDR3 is CASSPGGPETQYF. CDR3 coding DNA: TGTGCCAGCTCACCAGGGGGACCGGAGACCCAGTACTTC.

There are many counts of this clonotype. The CDR3 sequence: CSAREVANNEQFF. For the CDR3, the DNA is TGCAGTGCTAGAGAGGTAGCGAACAATGAGCAGTTCTTC. This chain links TRBV20-1 with TRBJ2-1, with a tentative D call TRBD2 (5 bases). The CDR3 is 13 residues long. The V end lost 0 bases, the J end lost 5 bases, and 8 bases lay between the germline ends. The germline V gene encodes CDR1 DFQATT and CDR2 SNEGSKA (reference sequence).

The chain has TRBV7-9 and TRBJ2-2; D remains unclear. In germline, CDR1 is SEHNR, CDR2 FQNEAQ (reference sequence). The CDR3 runs to 13 residues. V lost 10 bases and J lost 4, with 13 bases in between. The CDR3 protein is CAIHVRGTGELFF. CDR3 coding DNA: TGTGCCATTCATGTCAGAGGCACCGGGGAGCTGTTTTTT. Variable domain in full (rest from reference TRBV7-9 and TRBJ2-2): DTGVSQNPRHKITKRGQNVTFRCDPISEHNRLYWYRQTLGQGPEFLTYFQNEAQLEKSRLLSDRFSAERPKGSFSTLEIQRTEQGDSAMYLCAIHVRGTGELFFGEGSRLTVL.

This clonotype was seen a few times. This sequence joins TRBV13 and TRBJ2-7; D may be TRBD2 (6 bases). Trimming removed 3 bases from V and 6 bases from J, with 24 bases in between. The germline V gene encodes CDR1 PRHDT and CDR2 FYEKMQ (reference sequence). This CDR3 is 17 amino acids long. CDR3 sequence: CASSLRRGGSRQAEQYF. The CDR3 coding sequence is TGTGCCAGCAGCTTGAGGCGGGGTGGCTCGCGTCAGGCCGAGCAGTACTTC.

This clonotype has only a few counts. The rearrangement uses TRBV6-1 and TRBJ1-4, with D unclear. The CDR3 extends over 15 amino acids. The V gene's germline CDR1 is MNHNS and CDR2 SASEGT. V was cut by 6 bases and J by 6 bases, with 17 bases left in between. The DNA for the CDR3 is TGTGCCAGCAGCCCAGGACTATCCCGGGATGAAAAACTGTTTTTT. This gives the protein CASSPGLSRDEKLFF.

The chain carries TRBV7-2 and TRBJ2-3, with 7 nucleotides matching TRBD2. The germline V gene encodes CDR1 SGHTA and CDR2 FQGNSA. The J segment lost 8 bases and the V segment lost 5 bases, leaving 16 bases of the junction unmatched. The length of the CDR3 is 16 residues. The CDR3 loop reads CASSPAAGAAGGTQYF. The CDR3 bases are TGTGCCAGCAGCCCAGCGGCGGGAGCGGCCGGTGGTACGCAGTATTTT. Using reference TRBV7-2 and TRBJ2-3 for the parts outside the CDR3, the full variable domain is GAGVSQSPSNKVTEKGKDVELRCDPISGHTALYWYRQSLGQGLEFLIYFQGNSAPDKSGLPSDRFSAERTGGSVSTLTIQRTQQEDSAVYLCASSPAAGAAGGTQYFGPGTRLTVL.

This clonotype has just a few counts. The J gene is TRBJ1-5, the V gene TRBV20-1; TRBD1 is a possible D gene (5 bases). V was pared by 2 bases and J by 9 bases, with 20 bases between. Germline V gene sequence: CDR1 DFQATT, CDR2 SNEGSKA (reference sequence). This CDR3 contains 15 residues. The CDR3: CSARTGPKLVGPQHF. The CDR3, as DNA: TGCAGTGCTAGAACGGGACCGAAGCTCGTTGGGCCCCAGCATTTT.

The chain is built from TRBV4-2 and TRBJ2-1, with 9 bases that match TRBD2. Germline values: CDR1 LGHNA, CDR2 YNFKEQ. V gave up 4 bases and J gave up 1 base; unmatched junction bases: 8. This CDR3 spans 17 amino acids. The CDR3: CASSPEGLAGSYNEQFF. The CDR3 coding sequence is TGTGCCAGCAGCCCTGAGGGGCTAGCGGGATCCTACAATGAGCAGTTCTTC.

This sequence joins TRBV28 and TRBJ1-1; 7 bases match TRBD1. V was clipped by 6 bases and J by 8 bases; unmatched bases: 12. Germline assignment: CDR1 MDHEN and CDR2 SYDVKM. This CDR3 comprises 14 residues. This CDR3 is CASRLTAPGQEAFF. CDR3 sequence (DNA): TGTGCCAGCAGATTGACCGCCCCGGGACAGGAAGCTTTCTTT.

The sample holds many counts of this clonotype. The chain couples TRBV12-3 or TRBV12-4 to TRBJ1-2, with D maybe TRBD1 (6 bases). The CDR3 spans 13 residues. Trimming removed 3 bases at V and 3 bases at J, with 8 bases between. The CDR3 loop is CASSLGAYYGYTF. As DNA, the CDR3 is TGTGCCAGCAGTTTGGGGGCGTACTATGGCTACACCTTC.